This TCR beta chain stems from a study of blood T cell repertoires in COVID-19. Across the whole study: The United States, Italy and Spain provided the acute and convalescent COVID-19 samples. Sources were T cells, B-cell-depleted T cells, or PBMCs; the material itself was cDNA or gDNA.

The V gene's germline CDR1 is SGHAT and CDR2 FQNNGV. Trimming shortened V by 5 bases and J by 4 bases, and 17 bases separated the two germline ends. This CDR3 region has 15 residues. Authors' processing steps: Estimates of nucleated cell counts were drawn from the amplification of reference gene primers. Measured with immunoSEQ multiplex PCR; TCRdb has only the in-frame clones, and not every one. That table gives V, J and clone size, and the DNA gave D and trimming. The sample consists of some 250,000 clones, roughly 90% of them appearing once. The V call is TRBV11-2, the J call TRBJ1-2; the D is unclear. The sequenced sample consisted of peripheral blood. This clonotype was obtained from a man aged 55 to 69 who had recovered from COVID-19. The CDR3 spells CASSEKAGEVYGYTF. In DNA, the CDR3 is TGTGCCAGCAGCGAAAAGGCGGGAGAAGTCTATGGCTACACCTTC.